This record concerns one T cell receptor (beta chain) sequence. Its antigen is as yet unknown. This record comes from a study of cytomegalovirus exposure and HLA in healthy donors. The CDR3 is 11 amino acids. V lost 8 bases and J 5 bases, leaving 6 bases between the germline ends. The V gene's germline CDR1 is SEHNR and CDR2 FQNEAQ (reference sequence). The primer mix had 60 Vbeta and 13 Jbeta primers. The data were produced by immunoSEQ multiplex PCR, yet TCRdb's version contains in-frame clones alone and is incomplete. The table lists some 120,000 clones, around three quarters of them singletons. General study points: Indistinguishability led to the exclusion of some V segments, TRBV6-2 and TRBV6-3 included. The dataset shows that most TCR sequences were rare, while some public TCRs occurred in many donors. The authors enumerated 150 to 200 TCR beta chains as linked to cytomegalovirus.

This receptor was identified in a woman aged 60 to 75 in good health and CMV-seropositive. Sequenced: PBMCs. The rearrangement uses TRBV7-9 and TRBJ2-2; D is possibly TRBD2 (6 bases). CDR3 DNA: TGTGCCAGCCGGGGGACCGGGGAGCTGTTTTTT. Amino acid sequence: CASRGTGELFF.